The 2 T cell receptor beta chains below all came from one sample that was sequenced in a study of shared clonotypes between healthy human individuals. Naivety among CD8 cells was defined by CD45RO negativity and positive CCR7 selection, thereby excluding terminally differentiated effector memory CD45RA+ cells. Libraries were prepared by immunoSEQ multiplex PCR; TCRdb keeps only in-frame clonotypes and omits some of them. The top ten clones hold 1.2% of a sample with about 2 million clones, 85% to 95% of them seen once. The sample was naive CD8+ T cells sorted from blood. The receptors here all came from a man younger than 35 in good health.

This chain connects TRBV7-8 to TRBJ1-5; D unresolved. This CDR3 spans 15 amino acids. In germline, CDR1 is SGHVS, CDR2 FQNEAQ. With 5 bases removed from V and 6 bases from J, the gap between germline ends came to 17 bases. The CDR3 DNA sequence: TGTGCCAGCAGCGATCCGGAGGAATACGGTCAGCCCCAGCATTTT. Translation gives CASSDPEEYGQPQHF.

The V and J genes are TRBV7-9 and TRBJ2-3; the D gene is possibly TRBD2 (6 bases). The CDR3 consists of 15 residues. The V end lost 5 bases, the J end lost 2 bases, and 14 bases lay between the germline ends. Germline CDR1 is SEHNR and CDR2 is FQNEAQ (reference sequence). The CDR3 DNA reads TGTGCCAGCAGCCGGGACTTTCAATACACAGATACGCAGTATTTT. It yields the protein CASSRDFQYTDTQYF.